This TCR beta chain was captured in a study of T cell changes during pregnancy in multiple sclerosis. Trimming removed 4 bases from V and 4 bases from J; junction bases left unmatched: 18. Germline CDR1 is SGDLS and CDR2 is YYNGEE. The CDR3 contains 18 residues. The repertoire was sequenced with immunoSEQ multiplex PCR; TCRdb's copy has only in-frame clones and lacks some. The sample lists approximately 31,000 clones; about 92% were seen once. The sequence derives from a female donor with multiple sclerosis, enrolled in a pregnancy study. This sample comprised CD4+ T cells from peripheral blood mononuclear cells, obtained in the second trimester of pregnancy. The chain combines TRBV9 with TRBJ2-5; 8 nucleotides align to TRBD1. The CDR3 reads CASSQGQGIGFRGETQYF. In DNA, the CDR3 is TGTGCCAGCAGCCAAGGACAGGGAATCGGGTTTAGGGGAGAGACCCAGTACTTC. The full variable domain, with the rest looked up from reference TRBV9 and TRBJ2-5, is DSGVTQTPKHLITATGQRVTLRCSPRSGDLSVYWYQQSLDQGLQFLIQYYNGEERAKGNILERFSAQQFPDLHSELNLSSLELGDSALYFCASSQGQGIGFRGETQYFGPGTRLLVL.